This T cell receptor beta chain was captured by sequencing in a study of beta chain features in type 1 diabetes. Looking at the study overall: Patients shared similar age, gender and cell yields with healthy donors.

Every donor had blood drawn once into heparin, roughly 0.11 L on average. Notes on this clone: No antigen is known for it.

Expressed TCRB transcripts were sequenced because the entire RNA isolate underwent reverse transcription. The protocol was immunoSEQ multiplex PCR, while the TCRdb copy is restricted to in-frame clones and leaves out a portion. The table shows 50,000 or so clones, with under 50% occurring only once. Germline V gives CDR1 SGHRS, CDR2 YFSETQ. The CDR3 sequence is 15 residues long. With V trimmed by 0 bases and J by 3 bases, 4 bases remained unmatched. General study results and limits: In every one of the four CD4+ subsets, TCRB CDR3s were moderately but significantly shorter in Type 1 diabetes patients. Compared to healthy donors, patients appeared to have naive, central memory and Treg TCRB repertoires that were more alike. Sequencing used cDNA, and cells with high TCR expression could therefore be over-represented.

V and J are TRBV5-1 and TRBJ1-2; 8 bases are a match to TRBD1. The sequence was obtained from a man aged 25-40 years with type 1 diabetes. The specimen was Tregs from blood. The CDR3 loop is CASSLALTGDYGYTF. CDR3 sequence (DNA): TGCGCCAGCAGCTTGGCCCTGACAGGGGACTATGGCTACACCTTC.